Below, 17 T cell receptor beta chains from the same sample are listed, as sequenced in a study of blood T cell repertoires in COVID-19. The repertoire was sequenced with immunoSEQ multiplex PCR; TCRdb's copy has only in-frame clones and lacks some. The table has roughly 500,000 clones, roughly 89% seen once; the top ten hold approximately 0.9%. Sequencing was carried out using peripheral blood. These receptors all come from a young man with COVID-19, enrolled during active disease.

The chain combines TRBV11-2 with TRBJ1-3, with a weak D call TRBD1 (6 bases). The germline V gene encodes CDR1 SGHAT and CDR2 FQNNGV. The ends were cut back, 1 base at V and 4 bases at J, with 11 bases in the middle. CDR3 length: 15 residues. CDR3 coding DNA: TGTGCCAGCAGCTTAGTGGGGGCAACCGGAAACACCATATATTTT. This sequence encodes CASSLVGATGNTIYF.

This chain joins TRBV9 and TRBJ2-5; 12 bases are shared with TRBD1. The germline CDR1 and CDR2 sequences are SGDLS and YYNGEE. V shed 0 bases and J 1 base; nucleotides not matched to a gene: 10. The CDR3 spans 19 residues. The CDR3 region is CASSVVGDRGPPFQETQYF. The DNA of the CDR3 is TGTGCCAGCAGCGTAGTCGGGGACAGGGGGCCCCCCTTCCAAGAGACCCAGTACTTC.

This chain uses TRBV6-5 with TRBJ2-2; 7 nucleotides match TRBD2. V was pared by 6 bases and J by 3 bases, with 7 bases of the junction left unmatched. This CDR3 is 15 amino acids long. Germline CDR1 MNHEY, CDR2 SVGAGI. The CDR3: CASSTGTMYTGELFF. The DNA for the CDR3 is TGTGCCAGCAGCACCGGGACTATGTACACCGGGGAGCTGTTTTTT.

This clone was seen once. The V gene is TRBV6-5, the J gene TRBJ2-2; 10 nucleotides align to TRBD2. Germline V gives CDR1 MNHEY, CDR2 SVGAGI. V lost 6 bases, J lost 8 bases, and 6 bases stayed unmatched. The CDR3 consists of 14 residues. CDR3 sequence (DNA): TGTGCCAGCAGGCCTAGCGGGAGTGGGGGGGAGCTGTTTTTT. Encoded protein: CASRPSGSGGELFF.

This clone was detected once. The chain joins TRBV10-1 to TRBJ2-3; D remains ambiguous. This CDR3 is 14 amino acids long. CDR1 is WNHNN, CDR2 SYGVQD, per germline (reference sequence). Between the trimmed V and J ends, which lost 0 bases and 2 bases, there was a span of 6 bases. The CDR3 sequence is CASSESVYTDTQYF. Here the CDR3 DNA reads TGCGCCAGCAGTGAGTCGGTCTACACAGATACGCAGTATTTT.

CDR3 bases: TGCAGCGTGCAACTCACCTCCTACGAGCAGTACTTC. This translates into CSVQLTSYEQYF. V gene TRBV29-1 combines with J gene TRBJ2-7, with D uncertain. The CDR3 length is 12 residues. The V gene lost 6 bases and the J gene lost 0 bases, with 9 bases spanning the gap. The germline V gene has CDR1 SQVTM and CDR2 ANQGSEA.

The chain uses TRBV4-1 and TRBJ2-5; D perhaps matches TRBD1 (6 bases). Trimming shortened V by 1 base and J by 2 bases, and 11 bases separated the two germline ends. CDR3 length: 15 amino acids. Germline CDR1 reads MGHRA; CDR2 reads YSYEKL. The CDR3 coding sequence is TGCGCCAGCAGCCAAGGAGGACAGAATCAAGAGACCCAGTACTTC. Translating gives CASSQGGQNQETQYF.

This rearrangement joins TRBV24-1 to TRBJ2-5, with 13 bases fitting TRBD2. The CDR3 is made up of 17 amino acids. After removal of 2 bases from V and 2 bases from J, the junction contained 4 bases not matched to a gene. The germline V gene has CDR1 KGHDR and CDR2 SFDVKD. This CDR3 reads CATSDWGLAGRQETQYF. CDR3 bases: TGTGCCACCAGTGATTGGGGACTAGCGGGAAGGCAAGAGACCCAGTACTTC.

The chain links TRBV19 to TRBJ1-1; D is uncertain. Germline values: CDR1 LNHDA, CDR2 SQIVND (reference sequence). The ends were cut back, 3 bases at V and 0 bases at J, with 11 bases in the middle. The CDR3 totals 15 residues. The CDR3 sequence: CASSIRYSMNTEAFF. The DNA of the CDR3 is TGTGCCAGTAGTATTCGGTACTCCATGAACACTGAAGCTTTCTTT.

This sequence joins TRBV7-9 and TRBJ2-2, with 9 bases that match TRBD1. The CDR3 runs to 15 residues. Trimming took 6 bases from V and 2 from J; bases not matched to a gene: 4. Germline loops: CDR1 SEHNR, CDR2 FQNEAQ (reference sequence). The CDR3 DNA sequence: TGTGCCAGCAGGGGAACAGGGGGCAACACCGGGGAGCTGTTTTTT. Its translation is CASRGTGGNTGELFF.

The chain links TRBV5-4 to TRBJ2-1; 10 bases fit TRBD2. CDR1 is SGHNT, CDR2 YYREEE, per germline (reference sequence). With V trimmed by 2 bases and J by 8 bases, 7 bases remained unmatched. The CDR3 covers 15 residues. The CDR3 loop reads CASSFTSGAWDEQFF. The CDR3, as DNA: TGTGCCAGCAGCTTTACTAGCGGGGCCTGGGATGAGCAGTTCTTC.

This clone is a singleton in its sample. The DNA of the CDR3 is TGTGCCACCAGTGACGACTCAGGGGGCGCGCCAGATACGCAGTATTTT. Protein: CATSDDSGGAPDTQYF. The chain carries TRBV24-1 and TRBJ2-3; 8 bases are a match to TRBD1. The CDR3 contains 16 residues. Germline V gene data show CDR1 as KGHDR and CDR2 as SFDVKD. V shed 4 bases, J shed 4 bases, and the junction held 9 bases outside the gene matches.

The chain links TRBV9 to TRBJ2-1, with D perhaps TRBD1 (5 bases). Germline assignment: CDR1 SGDLS and CDR2 YYNGEE. The CDR3 covers 15 residues. Deletions cut 0 bases from V and 6 bases from J, with 13 bases between. As DNA, the CDR3 is TGTGCCAGCAGCGTAGCTGCAGGGTTCGGCAATGAGCAGTTCTTC. It translates to CASSVAAGFGNEQFF.

The V call is TRBV27, the J call TRBJ2-7; D unclear. Germline assignment: CDR1 MNHEY and CDR2 SMNVEV (reference sequence). This CDR3 has 14 amino acids. Between the trimmed V and J ends, which lost 3 bases and 1 base, there was a span of 10 bases. CDR3 protein: CASSFSGRSYEQYF. DNA of the CDR3: TGTGCCAGCAGTTTCTCGGGTAGATCCTACGAGCAGTACTTC.

V is TRBV10-3 and J is TRBJ1-2; D may be TRBD1 (6 bases). The V gene's germline CDR1 is ENHRY and CDR2 SYGVKD. V lost 2 bases and J 2 bases, leaving 9 bases between the germline ends. CDR3 size: 14 residues. The chain's CDR3 is CAISETGWNYGYTF. In nucleotides, the CDR3 is TGTGCCATCAGTGAGACAGGGTGGAACTATGGCTACACCTTC.

J is TRBJ2-7 and V is TRBV30; 8 bases map to TRBD2. CDR1 and CDR2 from the germline V gene are GTSNPN and SVGIG (reference sequence). The trim removed 5 bases at V and 5 bases at J, leaving 8 bases unmatched. The length of the CDR3 is 13 residues. The CDR3 here is CAWWGGLGDEQYF. The CDR3 DNA sequence: TGTGCCTGGTGGGGGGGACTAGGTGACGAGCAGTACTTC.

Regarding this clone: Since no conserved phenylalanine or tryptophan closes the CDR3, a read error is the likely cause. It is unclear where the CDR3 begins or ends on the DNA, so no DNA is shown, and the CDR3 is as TCRdb lists it. The rearrangement joins TRBV5-6 to TRBJ2-7; TRBD1, the table's D call, was not compared with the DNA. Germline V gene lookup returns CDR1 SGHDT and CDR2 YYEEEE. Ends included, the CDR3 has 12 residues. The CDR3 loop reads CASSLRLKPNMA.